The 2 T cell receptor beta chains below all came from one sample that was sequenced in a study of identical twins. Using its own MiXCR run on the 5' RACE reads, TCRdb lists one record per CDR3 protein. The sample holds 500,000 or so distinct CDR3 sequences, 22% seen once. These same records also appear under a second study, on T cells expressing NK-cell markers.

Sequenced input: CD4+ T cells sorted from blood. The receptors derive from a young woman in good health.

Regarding this clonotype: A much bigger clone sits one base away, suggesting this may be a read error. V gene TRBV20-1 combines with J gene TRBJ2-3; D gene unclear. The germline V gene encodes CDR1 DFQATT and CDR2 SNEGSKA (reference sequence). The CDR3 contains 14 residues. Trimming stripped 3 bases from V and 4 bases from J, with 14 bases between. The CDR3 region is CSARPAQSADTQYF. CDR3 nucleotides: TGCAGTGCTAGGCCCGCGCAAAGCGCAGATACGCAGTATTTT.

This clonotype was seen more than once but under ten times. The rearrangement uses TRBV20-1 and TRBJ1-1, with D hard to call. With 6 bases removed from V and 0 bases from J, the gap between germline ends came to 14 bases. The CDR3 consists of 14 residues. Germline loops: CDR1 DFQATT, CDR2 SNEGSKA (reference sequence). CDR3 loop: CSARNGRMNTEAFF. The CDR3 DNA reads as TGCAGTGCCCGTAACGGACGTATGAACACTGAAGCTTTCTTT.